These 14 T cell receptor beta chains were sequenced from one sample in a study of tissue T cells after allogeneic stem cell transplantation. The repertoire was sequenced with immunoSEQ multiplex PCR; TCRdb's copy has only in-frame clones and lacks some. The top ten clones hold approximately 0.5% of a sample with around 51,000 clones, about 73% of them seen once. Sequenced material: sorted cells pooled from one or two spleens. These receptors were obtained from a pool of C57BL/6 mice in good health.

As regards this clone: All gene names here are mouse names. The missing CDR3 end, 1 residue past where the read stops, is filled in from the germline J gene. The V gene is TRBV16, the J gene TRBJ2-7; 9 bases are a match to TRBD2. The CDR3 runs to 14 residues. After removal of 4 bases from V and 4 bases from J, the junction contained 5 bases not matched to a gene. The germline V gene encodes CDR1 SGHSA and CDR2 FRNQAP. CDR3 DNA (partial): TGTGCAAGCAGCTCCCGGGACTGGGTATATGAACAGTAC. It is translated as CASSSRDWVYEQY. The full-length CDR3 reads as CASSSRDWVYEQYF.

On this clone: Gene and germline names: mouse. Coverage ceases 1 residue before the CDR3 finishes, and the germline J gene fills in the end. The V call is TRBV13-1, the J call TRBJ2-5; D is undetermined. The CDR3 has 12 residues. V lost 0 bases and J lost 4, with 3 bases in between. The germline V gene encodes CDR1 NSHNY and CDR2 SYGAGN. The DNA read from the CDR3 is TGTGCCAGCAGTGATGCGAAAGACACCCAGTAC. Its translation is CASSDAKDTQY. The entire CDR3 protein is CASSDAKDTQYF.

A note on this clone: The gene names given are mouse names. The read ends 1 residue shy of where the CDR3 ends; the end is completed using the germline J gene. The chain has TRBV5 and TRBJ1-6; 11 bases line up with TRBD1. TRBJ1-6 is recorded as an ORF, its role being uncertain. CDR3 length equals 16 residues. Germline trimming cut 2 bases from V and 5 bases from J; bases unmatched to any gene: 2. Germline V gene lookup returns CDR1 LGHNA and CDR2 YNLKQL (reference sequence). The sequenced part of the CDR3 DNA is TGTGCCAGCAGCCAATCGGACAGGGGGCATAATTCGCCCCTCTAC. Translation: CASSQSDRGHNSPLY. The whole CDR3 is CASSQSDRGHNSPLYF.

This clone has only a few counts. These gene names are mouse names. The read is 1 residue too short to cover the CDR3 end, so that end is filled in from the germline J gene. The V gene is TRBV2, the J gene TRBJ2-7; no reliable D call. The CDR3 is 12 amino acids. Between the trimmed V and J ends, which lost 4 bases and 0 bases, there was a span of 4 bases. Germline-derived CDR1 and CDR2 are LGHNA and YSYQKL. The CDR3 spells CASSRVSYEQYF. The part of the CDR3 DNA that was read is TGTGCCAGCAGCCGTGTCTCCTATGAACAGTAC.

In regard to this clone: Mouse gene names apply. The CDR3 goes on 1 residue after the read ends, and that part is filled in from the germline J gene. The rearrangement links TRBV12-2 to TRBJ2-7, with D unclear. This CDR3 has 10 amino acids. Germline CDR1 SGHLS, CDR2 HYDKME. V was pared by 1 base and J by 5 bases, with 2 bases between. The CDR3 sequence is CASSLDEQYF. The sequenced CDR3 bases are TGTGCCAGCTCTCTTGATGAACAGTAC. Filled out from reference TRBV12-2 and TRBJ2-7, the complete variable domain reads NSGVVQSPRYIIKGKGERSILKCIPISGHLSVAWYQQTQGQELKFFIQHYDKMERDKGNLPSRFSVQQFDDYHSEMNMSALELEDSAVYFCASSLDEQYFGPGTRLTVL.

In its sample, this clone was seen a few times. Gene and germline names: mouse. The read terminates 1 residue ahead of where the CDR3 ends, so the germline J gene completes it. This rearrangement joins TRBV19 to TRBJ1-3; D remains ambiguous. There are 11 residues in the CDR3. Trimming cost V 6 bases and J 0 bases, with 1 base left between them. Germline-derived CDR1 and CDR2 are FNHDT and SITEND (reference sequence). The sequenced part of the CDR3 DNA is TGTGCCAGCAATTCTGGAAATACGCTCTAT. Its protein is CASNSGNTLY. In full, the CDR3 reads CASNSGNTLYF.

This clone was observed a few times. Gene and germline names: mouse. CDR3 DNA (partial): TGTGCCTGGAGTAACAGGGGGCTTGAACAGTAC. Translated: CAWSNRGLEQY. The complete CDR3 protein is CAWSNRGLEQYF. This chain links TRBV31 with TRBJ2-7; 9 bases align to TRBD1. Sequencing ends 1 residue short of the CDR3 end; the germline J gene provides the rest. Germline V gene lookup returns CDR1 GKSSPN and CDR2 SITVG. The CDR3 consists of 12 residues. The trim removed 2 bases at V and 6 bases at J, leaving 2 bases unmatched.

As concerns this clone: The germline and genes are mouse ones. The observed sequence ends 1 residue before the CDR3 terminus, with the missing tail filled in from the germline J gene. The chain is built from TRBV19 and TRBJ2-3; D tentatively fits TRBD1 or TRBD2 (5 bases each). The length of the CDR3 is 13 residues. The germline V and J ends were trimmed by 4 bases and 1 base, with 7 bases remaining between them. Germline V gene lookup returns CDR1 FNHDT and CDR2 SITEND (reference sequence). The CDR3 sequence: CASSLGRAETLYF. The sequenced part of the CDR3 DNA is TGTGCCAGCAGTCTGGGACGTGCAGAAACGCTGTAT.

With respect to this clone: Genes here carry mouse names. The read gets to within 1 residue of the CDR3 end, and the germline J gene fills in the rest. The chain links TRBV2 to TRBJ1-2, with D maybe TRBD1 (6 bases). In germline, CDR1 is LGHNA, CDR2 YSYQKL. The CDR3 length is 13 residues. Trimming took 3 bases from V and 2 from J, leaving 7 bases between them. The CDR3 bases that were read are TGTGCCAGCAGCCATCAGGGGAACTCCGACTACACC. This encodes CASSHQGNSDYT. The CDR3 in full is CASSHQGNSDYTF.

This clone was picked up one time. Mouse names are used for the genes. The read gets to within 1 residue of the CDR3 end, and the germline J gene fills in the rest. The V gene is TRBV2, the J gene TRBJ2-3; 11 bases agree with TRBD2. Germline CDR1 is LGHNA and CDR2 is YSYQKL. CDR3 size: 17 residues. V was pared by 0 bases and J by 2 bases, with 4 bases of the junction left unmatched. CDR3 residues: CASSQELGGRLAETLYF. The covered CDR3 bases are TGTGCCAGCAGCCAAGAACTGGGGGGGCGCCTTGCAGAAACGCTGTAT.

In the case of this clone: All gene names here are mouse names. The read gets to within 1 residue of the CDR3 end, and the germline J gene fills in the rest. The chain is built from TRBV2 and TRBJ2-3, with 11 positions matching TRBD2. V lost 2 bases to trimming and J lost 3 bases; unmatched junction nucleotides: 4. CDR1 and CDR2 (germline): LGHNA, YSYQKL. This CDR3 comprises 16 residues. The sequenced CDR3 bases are TGTGCCAGCAGCCAAAACTGGGGGGGCGCGGCAGAAACGCTGTAT. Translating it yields CASSQNWGGAAETLY. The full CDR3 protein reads CASSQNWGGAAETLYF.

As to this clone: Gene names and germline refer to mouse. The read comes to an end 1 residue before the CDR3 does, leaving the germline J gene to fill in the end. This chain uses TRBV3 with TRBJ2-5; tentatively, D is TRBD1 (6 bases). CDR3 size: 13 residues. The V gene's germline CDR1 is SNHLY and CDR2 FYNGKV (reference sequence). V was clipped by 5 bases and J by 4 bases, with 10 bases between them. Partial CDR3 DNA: TGTGCCAGCAGCACAGGGATGAAAGACACCCAGTAC. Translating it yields CASSTGMKDTQY. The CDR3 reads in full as CASSTGMKDTQYF.

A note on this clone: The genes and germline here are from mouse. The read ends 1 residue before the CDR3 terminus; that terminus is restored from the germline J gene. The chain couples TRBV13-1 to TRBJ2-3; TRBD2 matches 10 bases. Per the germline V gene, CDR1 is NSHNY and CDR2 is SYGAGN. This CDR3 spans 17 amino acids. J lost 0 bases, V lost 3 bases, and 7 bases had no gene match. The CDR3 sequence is CASSGGDWGPSAETLYF. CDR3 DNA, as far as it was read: TGTGCCAGCAGTGGGGGGGACTGGGGCCCTAGTGCAGAAACGCTGTAT.

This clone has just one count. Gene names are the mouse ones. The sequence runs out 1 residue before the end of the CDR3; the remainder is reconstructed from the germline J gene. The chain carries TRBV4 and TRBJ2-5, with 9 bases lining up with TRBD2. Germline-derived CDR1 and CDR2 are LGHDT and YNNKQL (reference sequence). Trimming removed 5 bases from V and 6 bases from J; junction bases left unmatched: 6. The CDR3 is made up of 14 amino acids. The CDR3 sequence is CASSVDWGRDTQYF. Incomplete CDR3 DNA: TGTGCCAGCAGCGTGGACTGGGGAAGGGACACCCAGTAC.